This T cell receptor beta chain was identified during a study of response to subunit inactivated influenza vaccine. This clonotype was observed a handful of times. TCRdb reprocessed the RT-PCR reads via MiXCR and lists one record per CDR3 protein. The repertoire consists of more than 550,000 distinct CDR3 sequences, with about 10% occurring once and the leading ten covering roughly 11%. V lost 4 bases and J lost 5; bases outside the gene matches: 7. Germline CDR1 and CDR2: SGHRS and YFSETQ. The CDR3 sequence is 15 residues long. These data were likewise used in another study, on T cells expressing NK-cell markers. That work contributes: With UMIs, 5'RACE template switching was used to make TCR beta cDNA. Underlying the TCR beta repertoires were sorted CD3+CD56+NKG2C+, CD3+CD56+NKG2C- and CD3+CD56-NKG2C+ T cells. Dominant NKG2C+ clonotype frequencies of roughly 1.0-7.5% of CD8+ T cells were measured in 5 or 6 donors.

This clonotype originated in a man in his forties or fifties who received an inactivated influenza vaccine. The J gene is TRBJ1-1, the V gene TRBV5-1; 11 bases agree with TRBD1. The sequencing here drew on PBMCs from blood, taken on the day of vaccination. The CDR3 DNA reads TGCGCCAGCAGCGGAGGACAGGGGGCTGGTACTGAAGCTTTCTTT. Translation gives CASSGGQGAGTEAFF.